This T cell receptor beta chain is drawn from a study of STAT5B mutations in CD4+ large granular lymphocyte leukemia. Points from the study as a whole: Compared with healthy controls (2/35), patient top clones favored TRBV06 (8/27). Without putative leukemic clones, patient CD4-sorted repertoires remained more clonal than healthy CD4+ repertoires. Data were not HLA-matched across samples. No patients shared main leukemic clonotypes, though around 25% appeared at low frequency elsewhere.

The CDR3 runs 13 residues. With 2 bases removed from V and 0 bases from J, the gap between germline ends came to 5 bases. Germline V lookup: CDR1 SGHDT, CDR2 YYEEEE. This clone has a handful of counts. Its antigen remains unknown. TCRdb's table, derived via immunoSEQ multiplex PCR, lists solely in-frame clones and lacks some. The repertoire has tens of thousands of clones, approximately 82% of them found once; the top ten carry roughly 7.7%. The TCR originated in a human donor in good health. The chain carries TRBV5-6 and TRBJ1-1, with D hard to call. Material for sequencing was CD4+ T cells from blood buffy coats. CDR3 sequence reads: CASSFRMNTEAFF. The DNA of the CDR3 is TGTGCCAGCAGCTTCAGGATGAACACTGAAGCTTTCTTT.